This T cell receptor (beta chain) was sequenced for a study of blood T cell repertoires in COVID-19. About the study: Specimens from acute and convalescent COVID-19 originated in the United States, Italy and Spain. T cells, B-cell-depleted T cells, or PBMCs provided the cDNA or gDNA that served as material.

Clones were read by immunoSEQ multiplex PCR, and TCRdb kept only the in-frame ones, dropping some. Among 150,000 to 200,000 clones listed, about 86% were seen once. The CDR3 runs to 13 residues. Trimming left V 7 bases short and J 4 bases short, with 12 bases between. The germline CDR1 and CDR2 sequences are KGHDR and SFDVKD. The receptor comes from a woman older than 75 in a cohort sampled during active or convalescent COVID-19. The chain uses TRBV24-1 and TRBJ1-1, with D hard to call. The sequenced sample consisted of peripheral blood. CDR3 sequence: CATSPIGGTEAFF. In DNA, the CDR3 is TGTGCCACCAGCCCGATTGGCGGCACTGAAGCTTTCTTT.